This T cell receptor (beta chain) was found in a study of T cells in Graves' hyperthyroidism and ophthalmopathy. The source material, RNA transcripts, was used to amplify TCR beta CDR3 regions. HTBI primers were employed in a first-round RT-PCR of the TCR CDR3. In TCRdb, the multiplex PCR reads were re-called with MiXCR into one record per CDR3 protein. Counted here are approximately 300,000 distinct CDR3 sequences, roughly a fifth occurring once; the ten biggest clones make up under 45%. Study observations and caveats: Before onset, ophthalmopathy was predicted by the model a median approximately 6.7 months earlier.

The ends lost 6 bases at V and 1 base at J; junction bases unmatched: 2. The CDR3 runs 14 residues. This clonotype was observed many times. Its cognate antigen is unknown. This chain uses TRBV12-3 or TRBV12-4 with TRBJ2-2; 7 bases are a match to TRBD1. The sequencing input was blood. The sequence came from a man aged 45-65 years with Graves' ophthalmopathy. The CDR3 coding sequence is TGTGCCAGCAGCCGACAGGGGAACACCGGGGAGCTGTTTTTT. Translating it yields CASSRQGNTGELFF.